Reported below is one TCR beta chain. No antigen is known for it. The CDR3 is made up of 15 amino acids. Germline V CDR1 and CDR2: SNHLY, FYNNEI. Trimming shortened V by 5 bases and J by 4 bases, and 14 bases separated the two germline ends. The data were obtained in a study of shared clonotypes between healthy human individuals. Study results and limitations: It was observed that roughly 5% of naive CD4 clonotypes were shared across several donors. Richness estimates generally favored naive over memory subsets.

Sequencing used immunoSEQ multiplex PCR; TCRdb keeps in-frame clones, though not all of them. The data show around 2.5 million clones, with 80% to 95% seen just once and 0.36% held by the top ten. Sequencing was carried out using naive CD4+ T cells from PBMCs. Indicated subset: CD45RA+ positively selected. The sequence derives from a man aged 18 to 29 in good health. Some clones in this sample may be carry-over from other donors' samples. This rearrangement joins TRBV2 to TRBJ2-2; possible D gene TRBD1, 6 bases. As DNA, the CDR3 is TGTGCCAGCAGTCCCCAGGGGCAGGGCACCGGGGAGCTGTTTTTT. Residues: CASSPQGQGTGELFF.